The 19 T cell receptor beta chains in this list originate from one sample, sequenced in a study of T cell responses to AZD1222 COVID-19 vaccine. The data were produced by immunoSEQ multiplex PCR, yet TCRdb's version contains in-frame clones alone and is incomplete. This table has around 130,000 clones, around 84% appearing once. The sample consisted of peripheral blood, taken on day 0 of AZD1222 vaccination. All receptors derive from an adult in good health.

The chain links TRBV5-6 to TRBJ2-6, with 12 bases identical to TRBD1. Germline CDR1 reads SGHDT; CDR2 reads YYEEEE. The CDR3 runs 19 residues. Unmatched junction bases numbered 8, after V lost 4 bases and J lost 0 bases. CDR3 DNA: TGTGCCAGCAGCGGGACAGGGGGCGCCTTATTCTCTGGGGCCAACGTCCTGACTTTC. This codes for CASSGTGGALFSGANVLTF.

The V call is TRBV19, the J call TRBJ1-2, with D possibly matching TRBD1 (6 bases). The V end was cut by 6 bases, the J end by 6 bases, with 14 bases between. Per germline, CDR1 LNHDA and CDR2 SQIVND (reference sequence). The length of the CDR3 is 13 residues. This CDR3 is CASRLGAVDGYTF. CDR3 DNA: TGTGCCAGTAGGTTGGGGGCGGTCGATGGCTACACCTTC.

The chain employs TRBV3-1 (or the pseudogene TRBV3-2) and TRBJ2-5; TRBD2 matches at 12 bases. Per the germline V gene, CDR1 is LGHDT and CDR2 is YNNKEL (reference sequence). With V trimmed by 4 bases and J by 4 bases, 7 bases remained unmatched. The CDR3 has 16 amino acids. CDR3 sequence reads: CASSPSASGRGETQYF. The CDR3 DNA reads TGTGCCAGCAGCCCCTCGGCTAGCGGGAGGGGAGAGACCCAGTACTTC.

The genes are TRBV27 and TRBJ2-7; 8 bases are shared with TRBD1. The CDR3 is 15 amino acids. Trimming at V came to 5 bases and at J to 3 bases, leaving 9 bases not matched to a gene. Germline V gene sequence: CDR1 MNHEY, CDR2 SMNVEV (reference sequence). The CDR3 DNA is TGTGCCAGCAGTCCCTGGACAGGGATCAGCTACGAGCAGTACTTC. This encodes CASSPWTGISYEQYF.

The rearrangement joins TRBV4-1 to TRBJ2-4, with a possible D match to TRBD2 (6 bases). Looked up from germline, CDR1 is MGHRA and CDR2 is YSYEKL. CDR3 length equals 15 residues. Trimming took off 0 bases at V and 6 bases at J, with 12 bases between the two ends. As DNA, the CDR3 is TGCGCCAGCAGCCAAGATGGAGGGGCTGGAAACATTCAGTACTTC. It is translated as CASSQDGGAGNIQYF.

The gene calls are TRBV5-4 and TRBJ1-2, with 7 positions matching TRBD1. The germline gives CDR1 SGHNT, CDR2 YYREEE (reference sequence). V lost 4 bases, J lost 2 bases, and 11 bases stayed unmatched. The CDR3 covers 16 residues. The CDR3 region has the DNA TGTGCCAGCAGCCCGTTCGACAGGGACGAAAACTATGGCTACACCTTC. It encodes CASSPFDRDENYGYTF.

This clone came up a few times. The chain employs TRBV5-6 and TRBJ2-1; 10 bases line up with TRBD1. CDR3 length: 15 residues. The V gene end was trimmed by 0 bases and the J gene end by 10 bases; junction bases not matched to a gene: 7. Germline-derived CDR1 and CDR2 are SGHDT and YYEEEE. The CDR3, as DNA: TGTGCCAGCAGCTTGGGAGGAGGGACAGGGGAGGAGCAGTTCTTC. As protein: CASSLGGGTGEEQFF.

The J gene is TRBJ2-2, the V gene TRBV19, with D unresolved. With 5 bases removed from V and 5 bases from J, the gap between germline ends came to 12 bases. The V gene's germline CDR1 is LNHDA and CDR2 SQIVND (reference sequence). The CDR3 totals 14 residues. The CDR3 loop is CASSSQIGTGELFF. The CDR3 bases are TGTGCCAGTAGTTCCCAAATCGGAACCGGGGAGCTGTTTTTT.

V is TRBV21-1 and J is TRBJ1-1. TRBV21-1 is flagged as a pseudogene. The CDR3 totals 17 residues. CDR3 DNA sequence: TGTGCCAGCAGCAAAGAAGTTGGGAGGGGATGGTACACTGAAGCTTTCTTT. This encodes CASSKEVGRGWYTEAFF.

Here the CDR3 reads CASSPNPGGIGELFF. The CDR3 nucleotides are TGTGCCAGCAGCCCCAACCCGGGGGGGATCGGGGAGCTGTTTTTT. This chain connects TRBV7-2 to TRBJ2-2, with TRBD2 identical over 8 bases. CDR1 and CDR2 (germline): SGHTA, FQGNSA. The V gene end was trimmed by 5 bases and the J gene end by 7 bases; junction bases not matched to a gene: 9. There are 15 residues in the CDR3. The full variable domain, in which reference TRBV7-2 and TRBJ2-2 provide the parts outside the CDR3, is GAGVSQSPSNKVTEKGKDVELRCDPISGHTALYWYRQSLGQGLEFLIYFQGNSAPDKSGLPSDRFSAERTGGSVSTLTIQRTQQEDSAVYLCASSPNPGGIGELFFGEGSRLTVL.

The chain has TRBV29-1 and TRBJ2-3; no clear D. The germline V gene has CDR1 SQVTM and CDR2 ANQGSEA. V lost 6 bases, J lost 1 base, and 14 bases lay in between. The CDR3 has 14 amino acids. The chain's CDR3 is CSVANFMGTDTQYF. CDR3 nucleotide sequence: TGCAGCGTCGCGAACTTTATGGGCACAGATACGCAGTATTTT.

The chain links TRBV7-9 to TRBJ1-6; D unclear. Between the trimmed V and J ends, which lost 3 bases and 5 bases, there was a span of 8 bases. The CDR3 covers 14 residues. The V gene's germline CDR1 is SEHNR and CDR2 FQNEAQ (reference sequence). This chain's CDR3 is CASSFGLDNSPLHF. DNA for the CDR3: TGTGCCAGCAGCTTCGGACTGGATAATTCACCCCTCCACTTT.

The J gene is TRBJ2-3, the V gene TRBV5-4; 7 positions match TRBD2. J was trimmed by 5 bases and V by 4 bases; bases with no gene match: 4. CDR3 size: 13 residues. CDR1 and CDR2 (germline): SGHNT, YYREEE (reference sequence). This CDR3 is CASSPGGVDTQYF. In DNA, the CDR3 is TGTGCCAGCAGCCCTGGGGGGGTAGATACGCAGTATTTT.

This clone came up once. The gene calls are TRBV12-3 or TRBV12-4 and TRBJ1-3; tentative D call: TRBD1 (5 bases). Deletions cut 3 bases from V and 9 bases from J, with 9 bases between. The length of the CDR3 is 12 residues. Here the CDR3 reads CASSLGVFTIYF. In DNA form, the CDR3 reads TGTGCCAGCAGTTTGGGGGTTTTCACCATATATTTT.

In its sample, this clone was seen a few times. The V and J genes are TRBV7-2 and TRBJ1-3; tentatively, D is TRBD1 (5 bases). The germline gives CDR1 SGHTA, CDR2 FQGNSA. This CDR3 contains 18 residues. Trimming pared 5 bases from V and 0 bases from J, leaving 20 bases between. The DNA for the CDR3 is TGTGCCAGCAGCCCGACGGCAGGGAGGGACTCCTCTGGAAACACCATATATTTT. Amino acids: CASSPTAGRDSSGNTIYF.

J is TRBJ1-1 and V is TRBV18; D unclear. The CDR3 contains 15 residues. CDR1 and CDR2 from the germline V gene are KGHSH and LQKENI. Between the trimmed V and J ends, which lost 0 bases and 1 base, there was a span of 9 bases. The CDR3: CASSPPREPNTEAFF. As DNA, the CDR3 is TGTGCCAGCTCACCACCGCGGGAACCGAACACTGAAGCTTTCTTT.

J is TRBJ1-5 and V is TRBV6-2 or TRBV6-3; possible D gene TRBD1, 5 bases. This CDR3 comprises 17 residues. Trimming pared 4 bases from V and 2 bases from J, leaving 18 bases between. Looked up from germline, CDR1 is MNHEY and CDR2 is SVGEGT. CDR3 loop: CASSFSRHRLGNQPQHF. The CDR3 coding sequence is TGTGCCAGCAGTTTCTCTCGGCACAGGTTAGGCAATCAGCCCCAGCATTTT.

The chain employs TRBV6-2 or TRBV6-3 and TRBJ1-1, with D unclear. This CDR3 has 12 amino acids. V lost 6 bases and J lost 7, with 12 bases in between. Germline CDR1 is MNHEY and CDR2 is SVGEGT. In DNA, the CDR3 is TGTGCCAGCAGCGTAACATCTGGTGAAGCTTTCTTT. This sequence encodes CASSVTSGEAFF.

The genes are TRBV6-2 or TRBV6-3 and TRBJ1-6; D is unresolved. The CDR3 is 14 residues long. The V gene lost 4 bases and the J gene lost 10 bases, with 14 bases spanning the gap. Germline V gives CDR1 MNHEY, CDR2 SVGEGT. CDR3 amino acids: CASSSPLVGSPLHF. The DNA of the CDR3 is TGTGCCAGCAGTTCCCCTCTCGTCGGATCACCCCTCCACTTT.